A single sample gave rise to the 10 T cell receptor beta chains below, sequenced in a study of blood T cell repertoires in COVID-19. The protocol was immunoSEQ multiplex PCR, while the TCRdb copy is restricted to in-frame clones and leaves out a portion. The repertoire consists of 150,000 to 200,000 clones, with roughly 90% occurring once and the leading ten covering 3% to 4%. The sample was peripheral blood. All receptors derive from a woman between 65 and 79 years old with acute or convalescent COVID-19.

The V and J genes are TRBV7-2 and TRBJ2-7, with a weak D call TRBD2 (5 bases). The CDR3 is 11 residues long. Germline V gene data show CDR1 as SGHTA and CDR2 as FQGNSA. V was trimmed by 4 bases and J by 7 bases, leaving 8 bases between them. The CDR3 loop is CASSSTGEQYF. The DNA of the CDR3 is TGTGCCAGCAGCTCGACGGGGGAGCAGTACTTC.

This clone was seen at least ten times. This chain joins TRBV15 and TRBJ1-6; D gene uncertain. Trimming stripped 0 bases from V and 9 bases from J, with 12 bases between. The length of the CDR3 is 15 residues. Germline V gene sequence: CDR1 LNHNV, CDR2 YYDKDF (reference sequence). The CDR3 sequence is CATSRDKGAASPLHF. The CDR3 DNA follows: TGTGCCACCAGCAGAGATAAGGGAGCGGCTTCACCCCTCCACTTT.

The chain carries TRBV4-3 and TRBJ1-2, with D possibly TRBD1 on 6 matching bases. V was cut by 1 base and J by 7 bases, with 13 bases left in between. This CDR3 comprises 14 residues. In germline, CDR1 is LGHNA, CDR2 YSLEER. The DNA for the CDR3 is TGCGCCAGCAGCCAAGTGGGGTCAGGGGTTGGCTACACCTTC. Translated: CASSQVGSGVGYTF.

The sample holds a few counts of this clone. The chain carries TRBV4-1 and TRBJ1-3; the D gene is possibly TRBD1 (6 bases). V lost 0 bases to trimming and J lost 0 bases, with 12 bases between them. Germline lookup yields CDR1 MGHRA and CDR2 YSYEKL. The CDR3 sequence is 17 residues long. The CDR3 nucleotides read TGCGCCAGCAGCCAAGAAGGGGGTGAGGGCTCTGGAAACACCATATATTTT. This translates into CASSQEGGEGSGNTIYF.

The chain carries TRBV4-1 and TRBJ1-3; D unresolved. The CDR3 consists of 15 residues. Trimming pared 0 bases from V and 2 bases from J, leaving 8 bases between. Germline assignment: CDR1 MGHRA and CDR2 YSYEKL. The CDR3 region is CASSQDPGAGNTIYF. The CDR3 DNA follows: TGCGCCAGCAGCCAAGATCCGGGAGCTGGAAACACCATATATTTT.

The J gene is TRBJ2-7, the V gene TRBV5-1; weak D call: TRBD1 (7 bases). CDR1 SGHRS and CDR2 YFSETQ come from the germline V gene. Deletions cut 6 bases from V and 7 bases from J, with 20 bases between. CDR3 length: 14 amino acids. The DNA of the CDR3 is TGCGCCAGCAACCCAGGGGGGACCAGGGGAGAGCAGTACTTC. It translates to CASNPGGTRGEQYF. The full variable domain, completed using reference TRBV5-1 and TRBJ2-7, is KAGVTQTPRYLIKTRGQQVTLSCSPISGHRSVSWYQQTPGQGLQFLFEYFSETQRNKGNFPGRFSGRQFSNSRSEMNVSTLELGDSALYLCASNPGGTRGEQYFGPGTRLTVT.

The V and J genes are TRBV6-5 and TRBJ1-6; D unresolved. Germline CDR1 reads MNHEY; CDR2 reads SVGAGI. The CDR3 has 12 residues. V lost 6 bases to trimming and J lost 8 bases, with 8 bases between them. DNA for the CDR3: TGTGCCAGCAGCGACACCTATTCACCCCTCCACTTT. Translating gives CASSDTYSPLHF.

This clone came up once. The V and J genes are TRBV4-3 and TRBJ1-2; a weak D match, TRBD1 (6 bases). CDR1 is LGHNA, CDR2 YSLEER, per germline. This CDR3 is 16 amino acids long. V lost 0 bases and J 4 bases, leaving 15 bases between the germline ends. The CDR3: CASSQDATGLFYGYTF. For the CDR3, the DNA is TGCGCCAGCAGCCAAGACGCCACAGGGCTCTTCTATGGCTACACCTTC.

This chain connects TRBV6-2 or TRBV6-3 to TRBJ1-1, with a possible D match to TRBD1 (6 bases). V lost 2 bases and J 0 bases, leaving 10 bases between the germline ends. The length of the CDR3 is 15 residues. Germline V gives CDR1 MNHEY, CDR2 SVGEGT. In DNA form, the CDR3 reads TGTGCCAGCAGTTACACGACAGGTTTGAACACTGAAGCTTTCTTT. Residues: CASSYTTGLNTEAFF.

The V call is TRBV7-2, the J call TRBJ1-3; TRBD1 is a possible D gene (6 bases). Per germline, CDR1 SGHTA and CDR2 FQGNSA. The length of the CDR3 is 15 residues. V was cut by 6 bases and J by 0 bases, with 12 bases left in between. CDR3 residues: CASRKTGYSGNTIYF. CDR3 sequence (DNA): TGTGCCAGCAGGAAGACAGGCTACTCTGGAAACACCATATATTTT.